This T cell receptor beta chain was sequenced in a study of brain T cells in children with intractable seizures. This CDR3 has 14 amino acids. The V end was cut by 3 bases, the J end by 4 bases, with 13 bases between. Germline-derived CDR1 and CDR2 are MNHNS and SASEGT. As for time point: blood from clinic visit 5 months post-surgery; TSC patient then seizure free. The sequenced cases were selected for having the highest brain T cell transcript signatures. Pre-surgery treatment included at least one anti-epileptic drug. Findings and limits, study-wide: Patients' HCMV serostatus was unknown; virus specificity rests on CDR3 similarity alone. Absence of clones before surgery may stem from lower sequencing depth.

Sequencing used immunoSEQ multiplex PCR; TCRdb keeps in-frame clones, though not all of them. This table has hundreds of thousands of clones, over 90% appearing once. For this clone: Antigen specificity is unknown.

This TCR was sampled from a boy less than two years old with tuberous sclerosis and intractable seizures. The sample was peripheral blood, taken less than 6 months after surgery. This chain connects TRBV6-1 to TRBJ2-7, with D perhaps TRBD2 (6 bases). Here the CDR3 reads CASSDVPGTYEQYF. The CDR3 DNA sequence: TGTGCCAGCAGTGACGTACCCGGGACTTACGAGCAGTACTTC.